The next 25 T cell receptor beta chains were all read from a single sample in a study of cytomegalovirus exposure and HLA in healthy donors. 60 Vbeta and 13 Jbeta primers were used in PCR. Profiled with immunoSEQ multiplex PCR; TCRdb holds only in-frame clones, not every one. The sample lists under 250,000 clones; around 78% were seen once. The specimen sequenced was PBMCs. The receptors were gathered from a man under 40 in good health and CMV-seronegative.

V is TRBV27 and J is TRBJ1-5; the D gene is possibly TRBD1 (5 bases). The CDR3 extends over 16 amino acids. Trimming cost V 8 bases and J 0 bases, with 17 bases left between them. CDR1 MNHEY and CDR2 SMNVEV come from the germline V gene (reference sequence). DNA for the CDR3: TGTGCCAGCGGCCCTAGCGGGGGGTCTAGCAATCAGCCCCAGCATTTT. Residues: CASGPSGGSSNQPQHF.

Written as DNA, the CDR3 is TGTGCCAGCAGAGGACTAGCGGGAGGGTCCTACGAGCAGTACTTC. As protein: CASRGLAGGSYEQYF. V is TRBV6-1 and J is TRBJ2-7, with 15 bases aligning to TRBD2. This CDR3 comprises 15 residues. In germline, CDR1 is MNHNS, CDR2 SASEGT. J lost 1 base, V lost 6 bases, and 1 base had no gene match.

The J gene is TRBJ2-7, the V gene TRBV19; D is ambiguous. Germline CDR1 LNHDA, CDR2 SQIVND (reference sequence). CDR3 length equals 12 residues. With 10 bases removed from V and 6 bases from J, the gap between germline ends came to 16 bases. The CDR3 here is CANSTECSEQYF. Written as DNA, the CDR3 is TGTGCCAACTCGACGGAGTGTAGCGAGCAGTACTTC. Drawing the rest from reference TRBV19 and TRBJ2-7, the complete variable domain is DGGITQSPKYLFRKEGQNVTLSCEQNLNHDAMYWYRQDPGQGLRLIYYSQIVNDFQKGDIAEGYSVSREKKESFPLTVTSAQKNPTAFYLCANSTECSEQYFGPGTRLTVT.

The chain combines TRBV29-1 with TRBJ2-1, with 10 bases fitting TRBD2. The CDR3 runs to 14 residues. Germline V gives CDR1 SQVTM, CDR2 ANQGSEA. J gave up 9 bases and V 4 bases, and 9 bases lay outside the gene matches. The chain's CDR3 is CSVGTGRLAGEQFF. In nucleotides, the CDR3 is TGCAGCGTTGGGACAGGGCGACTAGCGGGTGAGCAGTTCTTC.

This sequence joins TRBV28 and TRBJ1-6, with a weak D call TRBD1 (6 bases). The length of the CDR3 is 15 residues. The germline V gene encodes CDR1 MDHEN and CDR2 SYDVKM. V lost 3 bases and J 6 bases, leaving 12 bases between the germline ends. CDR3 protein: CASSFAGVGNSPLHF. The CDR3 nucleotides read TGTGCCAGCAGTTTTGCAGGGGTAGGTAATTCACCCCTCCACTTT.

This chain links TRBV2 with TRBJ2-7; perhaps TRBD2 as D (6 bases). Germline CDR1 is SNHLY and CDR2 is FYNNEI. Trimming took 2 bases from V and 3 from J, leaving 11 bases between them. CDR3 size: 14 residues. The CDR3 DNA is TGTGCCAGCAGTGAACGGGCGGGAATCTACGAGCAGTACTTC. Translation: CASSERAGIYEQYF.

As DNA, the CDR3 is TGTGCCAGCAAACTAACTTCAGGGGACACTGAAGCTTTCTTT. It translates to CASKLTSGDTEAFF. The V gene is TRBV28, the J gene TRBJ1-1, with a possible D match to TRBD1 (6 bases). V shed 7 bases and J shed 3 bases, with 15 bases lying between them. CDR3 length: 14 residues. CDR1 is MDHEN, CDR2 SYDVKM, per germline.

This clone appeared a few times. The chain has TRBV10-3 and TRBJ2-1, with TRBD2 matching over 7 bases. Germline V gene data show CDR1 as ENHRY and CDR2 as SYGVKD. The CDR3 runs 11 residues. Germline trimming cut 4 bases from V and 9 bases from J; bases unmatched to any gene: 0. Here the CDR3 reads CAISASGEQFF. CDR3 coding DNA: TGTGCCATCAGTGCTAGCGGTGAGCAGTTCTTC.

This rearrangement joins TRBV5-6 to TRBJ2-3; TRBD2 is a possible D gene (5 bases). Germline lookup yields CDR1 SGHDT and CDR2 YYEEEE. V was clipped by 0 bases and J by 4 bases, with 12 bases between them. The CDR3 extends over 15 amino acids. This CDR3 is CASSLGTGISDTQYF. CDR3 coding DNA: TGTGCCAGCAGCTTGGGAACGGGGATCTCAGATACGCAGTATTTT.

The rearrangement uses TRBV6-1 and TRBJ1-6, with unresolved D. Germline CDR1 MNHNS, CDR2 SASEGT. The CDR3 has 13 residues. V was cut by 6 bases and J by 7 bases, with 10 bases left in between. The CDR3 DNA reads TGTGCCAGCAGAGTTTTCGGGAATTCACCCCTCCACTTT. Its translation is CASRVFGNSPLHF.

This chain uses TRBV7-9 with TRBJ2-2; 8 nucleotides agree with TRBD2. Germline V gene lookup returns CDR1 SEHNR and CDR2 FQNEAQ (reference sequence). V was clipped by 6 bases and J by 2 bases; unmatched bases: 2. The length of the CDR3 is 14 residues. The CDR3: CASRTSANTGELFF. The CDR3 bases are TGTGCCAGCAGGACTAGCGCCAACACCGGGGAGCTGTTTTTT.

The genes are TRBV5-5 and TRBJ2-3; 8 bases align to TRBD1. Per germline, CDR1 SGHKS and CDR2 YYEKEE (reference sequence). The CDR3 consists of 16 residues. The V gene end was trimmed by 4 bases and the J gene end by 0 bases; junction bases not matched to a gene: 7. The CDR3, as DNA: TGTGCCAGCAGCCCTAACCAGGGGGCTAGCACAGATACGCAGTATTTT. It encodes CASSPNQGASTDTQYF.

The genes are TRBV27 and TRBJ1-4; no clear D. Per germline, CDR1 MNHEY and CDR2 SMNVEV (reference sequence). CDR3 length: 14 residues. The germline V and J ends were trimmed by 3 bases and 5 bases, with 10 bases remaining between them. The CDR3 region has the DNA TGTGCCAGCAGTTTGGCGGCGGGGAATGAAAAACTGTTTTTT. Its translation: CASSLAAGNEKLFF.

The V and J genes are TRBV30 and TRBJ2-3, with 10 bases identical to TRBD2. Germline V gene data show CDR1 as GTSNPN and CDR2 as SVGIG (reference sequence). There are 15 residues in the CDR3. V lost 1 base, J lost 6 bases, and 7 bases stayed unmatched. CDR3 loop: CAWSGGLAGVDTQYF. In nucleotides, the CDR3 is TGTGCCTGGAGTGGTGGTCTAGCGGGAGTCGATACGCAGTATTTT.

This chain links TRBV27 with TRBJ1-5, with TRBD1 as a possible D gene (5 bases). CDR1 is MNHEY and CDR2 is SMNVEV in the germline V gene (reference sequence). V gave up 5 bases and J gave up 7 bases, with 18 bases separating them. The CDR3 is 15 residues long. CDR3 DNA: TGTGCCAGCAGTCTAGGGGCCCTACTTGGCCAGCCCCAGCATTTT. This codes for CASSLGALLGQPQHF.

V gene TRBV4-1 combines with J gene TRBJ1-4; 7 bases are a match to TRBD1. Germline V gene data show CDR1 as MGHRA and CDR2 as YSYEKL. After removal of 6 bases from V and 3 bases from J, the junction contained 4 bases not matched to a gene. The CDR3 runs 14 residues. This chain's CDR3 is CASRRQGPNEKLFF. DNA for the CDR3: TGCGCCAGCAGGCGACAGGGCCCTAATGAAAAACTGTTTTTT.

The rearrangement links TRBV18 to TRBJ2-7; D uncertain. CDR3 size: 12 residues. Trimming pared 3 bases from V and 5 bases from J, leaving 8 bases between. Germline CDR1 is KGHSH and CDR2 is LQKENI. CDR3 sequence: CASSPLEHEQYF. In nucleotides, the CDR3 is TGTGCCAGCTCACCTTTGGAGCACGAGCAGTACTTC.

Only a few counts were recorded for this clone. This chain links TRBV7-3 with TRBJ1-2; D is unresolved. The V and J ends lost 0 bases and 8 bases respectively, with 16 bases between them. The CDR3 has 15 residues. Germline CDR1 is SGHTA and CDR2 is FQGTGA. The CDR3 loop reads CASSLTFTGWEGYTF. The CDR3 coding sequence is TGTGCCAGCAGCTTAACGTTTACGGGATGGGAGGGCTACACCTTC.

The chain employs TRBV7-9 and TRBJ2-1; 7 bases are a match to TRBD2. The CDR3 has 14 residues. V trimming: 5 bases; J trimming: 7 bases; junction bases outside the gene matches: 8. Germline CDR1 is SEHNR and CDR2 is FQNEAQ (reference sequence). The CDR3 region is CASSLRRESNEQFF. The CDR3 region has the DNA TGTGCCAGCAGCCTAAGGCGGGAGTCAAATGAGCAGTTCTTC.

With regard to this clone: The identical CDR3 is also encoded by other nucleotide sequences in the sample. The CDR3 nucleotides read TGTGCCAGCAGATTGACAGGGAATCAGCCCCAGCATTTT. This codes for CASRLTGNQPQHF. The chain is built from TRBV28 and TRBJ1-5; 7 nucleotides match TRBD1. V lost 6 bases, J lost 4 bases, and 3 bases stayed unmatched. Germline V gives CDR1 MDHEN, CDR2 SYDVKM. The CDR3 consists of 13 residues.

The V gene is TRBV7-9, the J gene TRBJ1-1; D ambiguous. Germline CDR1 and CDR2: SEHNR and FQNEAQ (reference sequence). V lost 6 bases to trimming and J lost 0 bases, with 17 bases between them. CDR3 length: 16 residues. The CDR3 bases are TGTGCCAGCAGGTCTAACCTGACAACAATGAACACTGAAGCTTTCTTT. Its protein is CASRSNLTTMNTEAFF.

This clone was detected once. The chain employs TRBV10-3 and TRBJ2-1; possibly TRBD2 for D (6 bases). The V gene lost 3 bases and the J gene lost 4 bases, with 10 bases spanning the gap. This CDR3 has 14 amino acids. CDR1 and CDR2 (germline): ENHRY, SYGVKD. CDR3 protein: CAISDGGGYNEQFF. The CDR3 nucleotides are TGTGCCATCAGTGACGGCGGAGGGTACAATGAGCAGTTCTTC.

The chain employs TRBV19 and TRBJ2-7, with 8 bases that match TRBD1. The CDR3 length is 14 residues. Germline CDR1 and CDR2: LNHDA and SQIVND (reference sequence). Trimming removed 10 bases from V and 0 bases from J; junction bases left unmatched: 8. The CDR3 spells CATKDRVTSYEQYF. CDR3 nucleotides: TGTGCCACAAAGGACAGGGTGACCTCCTACGAGCAGTACTTC. Full variable domain (remainder filled in from reference TRBV19 and TRBJ2-7): DGGITQSPKYLFRKEGQNVTLSCEQNLNHDAMYWYRQDPGQGLRLIYYSQIVNDFQKGDIAEGYSVSREKKESFPLTVTSAQKNPTAFYLCATKDRVTSYEQYFGPGTRLTVT.

This sequence joins TRBV10-3 and TRBJ2-7, with D unclear. The CDR3 extends over 15 amino acids. Between the trimmed V and J ends, which lost 2 bases and 0 bases, there was a span of 11 bases. Germline CDR1 and CDR2: ENHRY and SYGVKD. The CDR3 DNA is TGTGCCATCAGTGAGGTTTTTGGTAGCTCCTACGAGCAGTACTTC. Its translation: CAISEVFGSSYEQYF.

This clone was counted only a few times. This rearrangement joins TRBV28 to TRBJ2-3; D may be TRBD1 (6 bases). Germline CDR1 reads MDHEN; CDR2 reads SYDVKM. Between the trimmed V and J ends, which lost 6 bases and 2 bases, there was a span of 18 bases. This CDR3 spans 16 amino acids. The CDR3 region has the DNA TGTGCCAGCAGCACCCCCGGGACACCAAACACAGATACGCAGTATTTT. It specifies CASSTPGTPNTDTQYF.